A selection of T cell receptor beta chains follows, all from one sample in a study of blood T cell repertoires in COVID-19. TCRdb's table, derived via immunoSEQ multiplex PCR, lists solely in-frame clones and lacks some. Of fewer than 300,000 clones in the sample, around 84% were seen once. Sequencing was done on a sample of PBMCs or T cells enriched from blood (not recorded which). The receptors derive from a man in his forties or fifties who had been exposed to COVID-19. Each CDR3 is given with its conserved first and last residue. The D gene is left open where the match is weak.

CDR3 protein: CAWSVGRGRVTGYTF
J gene: TRBJ1-2
D gene: .
V gene: TRBV30

CDR3 protein: CASSLWGGSYIGQPQHF
J gene: TRBJ1-5
D gene: .
V gene: TRBV28

CDR3 protein: CAWSGNGGDTDTQYF
J gene: TRBJ2-3
D gene: .
V gene: TRBV30

CDR3 protein: CAWTSGTYIQYF
J gene: TRBJ2-4
D gene: TRBD2
V gene: TRBV7-9

CDR3 protein: CASSVGGEYYGYTF
J gene: TRBJ1-2
D gene: .
V gene: TRBV2

CDR3 protein: CASSLSGLDNEQFF
J gene: TRBJ2-1
D gene: .
V gene: TRBV11-3

CDR3 protein: CSASAQGAPYEQYF
J gene: TRBJ2-7
D gene: TRBD1
V gene: TRBV20-1

CDR3 protein: CASYRGNYGYTF
J gene: TRBJ1-2
D gene: TRBD1
V gene: TRBV10-3

CDR3 protein: CASSMTGAAGYTF
J gene: TRBJ1-2
D gene: .
V gene: TRBV5-4

CDR3 protein: CSASSSGKTYNEQFF
J gene: TRBJ2-1
D gene: TRBD2
V gene: TRBV20-1

CDR3 protein: CSVLPLREDGAEAFF
J gene: TRBJ1-1
D gene: .
V gene: TRBV29-1

CDR3 protein: CSASAGTGGADEQYF
J gene: TRBJ2-7
D gene: TRBD1
V gene: TRBV20-1

CDR3 protein: CSVVRGRLTNEQFF
J gene: TRBJ2-1
D gene: .
V gene: TRBV29-1

CDR3 protein: CASSLGEVETQYF
J gene: TRBJ2-5
D gene: .
V gene: TRBV7-3

CDR3 protein: CASSSGTGYEQYF
J gene: TRBJ2-7
D gene: TRBD1
V gene: TRBV7-9

CDR3 protein: CASSESGRDYNEQFF
J gene: TRBJ2-1
D gene: TRBD2
V gene: TRBV6-4

CDR3 protein: CASSYPRLAGGTQETQYF
J gene: TRBJ2-5
D gene: TRBD2
V gene: TRBV6-7

CDR3 protein: CAQGTDTQYF
J gene: TRBJ2-3
D gene: .
V gene: TRBV6-5

CDR3 protein: CASSQLGPTQYF
J gene: TRBJ2-3
D gene: .
V gene: TRBV23-1

CDR3 protein: CASLGDRGIATNEKLFF
J gene: TRBJ1-4
D gene: TRBD1
V gene: TRBV28

CDR3 protein: CASSRGLAGVGEQYF
J gene: TRBJ2-7
D gene: TRBD2
V gene: TRBV7-3

CDR3 protein: CASSLTGPEAFF
J gene: TRBJ1-1
D gene: .
V gene: TRBV5-6

CDR3 protein: CASSETQRVTDTQYF
J gene: TRBJ2-3
D gene: .
V gene: TRBV10-1

CDR3 protein: CASREQGAASEQFF
J gene: TRBJ2-1
D gene: TRBD1
V gene: TRBV6-4

CDR3 protein: CASSLVPEANEKLFF
J gene: TRBJ1-4
D gene: .
V gene: TRBV13

CDR3 protein: CASTTGGSYEQYF
J gene: TRBJ2-7
D gene: .
V gene: TRBV5-6

CDR3 protein: CASSWSDTKQYF
J gene: TRBJ2-7
D gene: .
V gene: TRBV11-1

CDR3 protein: CASSFGGRHPQHF
J gene: TRBJ1-5
D gene: .
V gene: TRBV28

CDR3 protein: CASRGTVSNTGELFF
J gene: TRBJ2-2
D gene: TRBD1
V gene: TRBV6-5

CDR3 protein: CASSSAKWETQYF
J gene: TRBJ2-5
D gene: .
V gene: TRBV18

CDR3 protein: CASSWMQGAAGYTF
J gene: TRBJ1-2
D gene: TRBD1
V gene: TRBV7-9

CDR3 protein: CASSETGANQPQHF
J gene: TRBJ1-5
D gene: TRBD1
V gene: TRBV6-1

CDR3 protein: CASCFGTHLGNEQFF
J gene: TRBJ2-1
D gene: .
V gene: TRBV5-1

CDR3 protein: CAISESGGSNQPQHF
J gene: TRBJ1-5
D gene: .
V gene: TRBV10-3

CDR3 protein: CASTPGSVRPHF
J gene: TRBJ1-5
D gene: .
V gene: TRBV28

CDR3 protein: CASSLATGAYEQYF
J gene: TRBJ2-7
D gene: TRBD1
V gene: TRBV5-1

CDR3 protein: CASTKREGIPEQFF
J gene: TRBJ2-1
D gene: TRBD2
V gene: TRBV2

CDR3 protein: CASIPGTGFTYEQYF
J gene: TRBJ2-7
D gene: TRBD1
V gene: TRBV6-5

CDR3 protein: CASSVPGTEAFF
J gene: TRBJ1-1
D gene: .
V gene: TRBV19

CDR3 protein: CASSPLLTDRPYF
J gene: TRBJ2-5
D gene: .
V gene: TRBV27

CDR3 protein: CASSMGQGTQETQYF
J gene: TRBJ2-5
D gene: TRBD1
V gene: TRBV19

CDR3 protein: CASSFTTEQYF
J gene: TRBJ2-7
D gene: .
V gene: TRBV3-1/TRBV3-2

CDR3 protein: CASKQWDRNQPQHF
J gene: TRBJ1-5
D gene: TRBD1
V gene: TRBV19

CDR3 protein: CATMERGKEETQYF
J gene: TRBJ2-5
D gene: TRBD2
V gene: TRBV5-8

CDR3 protein: CASSYEVAGGINTF
J gene: TRBJ1-2
D gene: .
V gene: TRBV6-7

CDR3 protein: CASSPPPDRALPGEQYF
J gene: TRBJ2-7
D gene: .
V gene: TRBV3-1/TRBV3-2

CDR3 protein: CASSLGLAGVWQETQYF
J gene: TRBJ2-5
D gene: TRBD2
V gene: TRBV5-4

CDR3 protein: CATEGGTSKKQFF
J gene: TRBJ2-1
D gene: .
V gene: TRBV24-1